The next 3 T cell receptor beta chains were all read from a single sample in a study of T cells in Graves' hyperthyroidism and ophthalmopathy. Amplified TCR beta CDR3 regions came from RNA transcripts. First-round RT-PCR with HTBI primers amplified the TCR CDR3 region. TCRdb redid the calling of the multiplex PCR reads with MiXCR, one entry per CDR3 protein. The data hold roughly 420,000 distinct CDR3 sequences, with 15% to 19% observed a single time. Sequenced material: blood. Receptors originate from a woman aged 18-35 years with Graves' hyperthyroidism.

This clonotype was observed at least ten times. CDR3 in amino acids: CASSPGWLADYEQYF. The CDR3 DNA reads TGTGCCAGCAGCCCCGGCTGGCTAGCGGACTACGAGCAGTACTTC. The gene calls are TRBV7-9 and TRBJ2-7; TRBD2 aligns across 7 bases. This CDR3 region has 15 residues. V lost 5 bases, J lost 3 bases, and 10 bases stayed unmatched. Germline V CDR1 and CDR2: SEHNR, FQNEAQ (reference sequence).

This sequence joins TRBV19 and TRBJ2-1; 11 bases agree with TRBD2. Germline values: CDR1 LNHDA, CDR2 SQIVND (reference sequence). The CDR3 extends over 16 amino acids. J gave up 7 bases and V 3 bases, and 8 bases lay outside the gene matches. CDR3 sequence (DNA): TGTGCCAGTAGTATCGTAGGACTAGCGGGTTCAAATGAGCAGTTCTTC. Its translation: CASSIVGLAGSNEQFF.

This clonotype was seen at least ten times. The chain couples TRBV6-5 to TRBJ1-4; D gene unclear. The CDR3 covers 16 residues. Per the germline V gene, CDR1 is MNHEY and CDR2 is SVGAGI. Trimming removed 0 bases from V and 7 bases from J, with 15 bases in between. The CDR3 coding sequence is TGTGCCAGCAGTTACTCCATCTCCCGGTTGGGTGAAAAACTGTTTTTT. Its protein product is CASSYSISRLGEKLFF.